This T cell receptor (beta chain) was captured by sequencing in a study of T cells after yellow fever vaccination. TCRdb re-called the 5' RACE reads through MiXCR, storing one row per CDR3 protein. The table records some 240,000 distinct CDR3 sequences, approximately 3.6% of them present only once. The CDR3 sequence is 12 residues long. Trimming took off 3 bases at V and 5 bases at J, with 8 bases between the two ends. The germline gives CDR1 SGHDT, CDR2 YYEEEE. Many counts were recorded for this clonotype. This TCR came from a man between 18 and 35 years old who received the YFV17D yellow fever vaccine. Sample: PBMCs, taken 15 days after the yellow fever booster vaccination. The rearrangement joins TRBV5-6 to TRBJ2-5, with D hard to call. In DNA form, the CDR3 reads TGTGCCAGCAGCTCAGACACGGAGACCCAGTACTTC. It is translated as CASSSDTETQYF.